The T cell receptor (beta chain) under discussion was sequenced for a study of T cell responses to AZD1222 COVID-19 vaccine. The study's findings and limits: Breadth and depth of Spike-specific TCRs rose after two AZD1222 doses. There were repertoire samples only from the period after the peak T cell response. Just a handful of people given AZD1222 tested seropositive at baseline.

Here immunoSEQ multiplex PCR was the method, and the copy in TCRdb shows in-frame clones only, minus some. This table holds under 150,000 clones, 70% to 90% found once. Germline values: CDR1 MNHNS, CDR2 SASEGT. CDR3 length: 17 residues. The J segment lost 2 bases and the V segment lost 0 bases, leaving 7 bases of the junction unmatched. As concerns this clone: Its antigen is unidentified.

The receptor was derived from an adult in good health. This rearrangement joins TRBV6-1 to TRBJ2-1, with 7 positions matching TRBD2. The specimen comprised peripheral blood, sampled on day 0 of AZD1222 vaccination. CDR3 coding DNA: TGTGCCAGCAGTGAAGCGCTGTTGGCGGGAGCCTACAATGAGCAGTTCTTC. Amino acid sequence: CASSEALLAGAYNEQFF.